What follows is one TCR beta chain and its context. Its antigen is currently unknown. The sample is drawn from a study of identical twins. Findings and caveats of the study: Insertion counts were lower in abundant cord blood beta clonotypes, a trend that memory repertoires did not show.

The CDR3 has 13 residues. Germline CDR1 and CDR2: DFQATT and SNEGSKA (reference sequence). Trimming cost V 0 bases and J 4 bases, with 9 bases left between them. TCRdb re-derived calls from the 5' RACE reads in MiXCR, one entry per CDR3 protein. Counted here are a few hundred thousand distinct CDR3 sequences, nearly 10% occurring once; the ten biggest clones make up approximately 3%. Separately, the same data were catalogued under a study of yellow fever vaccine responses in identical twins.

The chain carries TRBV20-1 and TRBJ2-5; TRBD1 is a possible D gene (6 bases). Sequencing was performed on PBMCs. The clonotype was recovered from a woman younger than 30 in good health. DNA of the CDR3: TGCAGTGCTAGAGATGGGGGCGTAGAGACCCAGTACTTC. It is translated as CSARDGGVETQYF.